Below, 18 T cell receptor beta chains from the same sample are listed, as sequenced in a study of blood T cell repertoires in COVID-19 (dated by TCRdb to the early 2020s). Preparation of the library involved the immunoSEQ multiplex PCR assay. What TCRdb holds here is the immuneACCESS table cut down to in-frame rearrangements. Part of the clones is not present; checked against another copy, under half of the missing clones reflect an unresolved V gene, and the others are unexplained. The sample profile shows 90,000 to 130,000 clones; over 70% of them were found once. The ten most abundant clones make up 0.65% to 0.9% of the sample. The sequenced sample was peripheral blood. Receptors originate from a woman aged 70-85 years with acute or convalescent COVID-19.

As to this clone: This sample also contains other DNA sequences that code for the same CDR3. This chain joins TRBV12-3 or TRBV12-4 and TRBJ1-5; D is unresolved. Between the trimmed V and J ends, which lost 3 bases and 2 bases, there was a span of 5 bases. The CDR3 length is 13 residues. The CDR3, as DNA: TGTGCCAGCAGTTTCACGGGCAATCAGCCCCAGCATTTT. This sequence encodes CASSFTGNQPQHF.

The chain recombines TRBV13 with TRBJ2-5, with D perhaps TRBD1 (6 bases). The germline V gene encodes CDR1 PRHDT and CDR2 FYEKMQ (reference sequence). The CDR3 length is 15 residues. Trimming left V 2 bases short and J 2 bases short, with 12 bases between. The CDR3 DNA is TGTGCCAGCAGCTTAAACGAGGGGGTACAAGAGACCCAGTACTTC. Residues: CASSLNEGVQETQYF.

This clone appeared a few times. The CDR3 region has the DNA TGTGCCAGCAGTGAAGCGCTTCTTAGCGGGACTAGAGAGACCCAGTACTTC. This sequence encodes CASSEALLSGTRETQYF. This rearrangement joins TRBV2 to TRBJ2-5, with 8 nucleotides matching TRBD2. The CDR3 totals 17 residues. Germline V gene lookup returns CDR1 SNHLY and CDR2 FYNNEI. V lost 0 bases and J lost 4; bases outside the gene matches: 10.

The chain is built from TRBV10-3 and TRBJ1-2; D is unresolved. The CDR3 has 12 amino acids. V was cut by 4 bases and J by 6 bases, with 9 bases left in between. The germline V gene encodes CDR1 ENHRY and CDR2 SYGVKD. The CDR3 here is CAISAHGHGYTF. The CDR3 coding sequence is TGTGCCATCAGTGCCCATGGCCATGGCTACACCTTC.

The chain links TRBV12-2 to TRBJ1-1; the tabulated D call, TRBD1, remains unverified against the DNA. TRBV12-2 is a pseudogene segment. CDR3 length equals 16 residues. The CDR3 nucleotides read TGTGCAAGTCGCTTAGTTGTGAGGGACAGGGCCAATGAAGCTTTCTTT. It is translated as CASRLVVRDRANEAFF.

The chain carries TRBV5-4 and TRBJ1-4; possibly TRBD1 for D (5 bases). This CDR3 spans 14 amino acids. Trimming shortened V by 4 bases and J by 8 bases, and 15 bases separated the two germline ends. Germline V gene data show CDR1 as SGHNT and CDR2 as YYREEE (reference sequence). CDR3 nucleotides: TGTGCCAGCAGCCCAGACAGCATGGGGGAAAAACTGTTTTTT. Amino acids: CASSPDSMGEKLFF.

The chain carries TRBV5-1 and TRBJ1-6; weak D call: TRBD1 (6 bases). Germline V lookup: CDR1 SGHRS, CDR2 YFSETQ. This CDR3 contains 15 residues. V lost 4 bases and J 7 bases, leaving 15 bases between the germline ends. The CDR3 coding sequence is TGCGCCAGCAGCGTGGAGGGGGAGCTGAATTCACCCCTCCACTTT. This gives the protein CASSVEGELNSPLHF.

The CDR3 spells CASSSSVGRPYEQYF. The DNA for the CDR3 is TGCGCCAGCAGCTCATCGGTCGGGAGGCCCTACGAGCAGTACTTC. The chain joins TRBV5-1 to TRBJ2-7; TRBD2 matches 7 bases. The CDR3 is 15 residues long. Per the germline V gene, CDR1 is SGHRS and CDR2 is YFSETQ. V lost 3 bases and J lost 2; bases outside the gene matches: 8.

V and J are TRBV7-6 and TRBJ1-4; 8 bases are shared with TRBD1. CDR1 SGHVS and CDR2 FNYEAQ come from the germline V gene. The CDR3 consists of 16 residues. Trimming at V came to 4 bases and at J to 7 bases, leaving 11 bases not matched to a gene. The CDR3 nucleotides are TGTGCCAGCAGCTCTCGACCAGGGGGCGTTGGTGAAAAACTGTTTTTT. This translates into CASSSRPGGVGEKLFF.

The J gene is TRBJ2-7, the V gene TRBV27; 7 bases match TRBD1. V shed 4 bases, J shed 1 base, and the junction held 4 bases outside the gene matches. Germline loops: CDR1 MNHEY, CDR2 SMNVEV (reference sequence). The CDR3 is 14 residues long. This chain's CDR3 is CASSSRTGSYEQYF. CDR3 coding DNA: TGTGCCAGCAGTTCCAGGACAGGATCCTACGAGCAGTACTTC.

This clone was recorded a few times. The rearrangement uses TRBV19 and TRBJ1-3; D possibly corresponds to TRBD1 (5 bases). This CDR3 contains 15 residues. The V gene lost 5 bases and the J gene lost 4 bases, with 15 bases spanning the gap. Germline V gene lookup returns CDR1 LNHDA and CDR2 SQIVND (reference sequence). The CDR3 spells CASSQSGGSGNTIYF. The CDR3 DNA follows: TGTGCCAGTAGTCAATCCGGGGGATCCGGAAACACCATATATTTT.

The genes are TRBV10-1 and TRBJ2-1; no firm D call. This CDR3 region has 13 residues. V lost 2 bases and J 9 bases, leaving 11 bases between the germline ends. Germline-derived CDR1 and CDR2 are WNHNN and SYGVQD (reference sequence). CDR3 nucleotides: TGCGCCAGCAGTGAGGTCCCCTACGGTGAGCAGTTCTTC. Its protein is CASSEVPYGEQFF.

The V and J genes are TRBV7-2 and TRBJ2-7, with TRBD2 as a possible D gene (7 bases). Germline V lookup: CDR1 SGHTA, CDR2 FQGNSA. The CDR3 spans 14 residues. Trimming took off 3 bases at V and 3 bases at J, with 12 bases between the two ends. This CDR3 reads CASSLTGGGYEQYF. In DNA form, the CDR3 reads TGTGCCAGCAGCTTGACAGGCGGGGGCTACGAGCAGTACTTC.

The V and J genes are TRBV4-1 and TRBJ1-2; the match to TRBD1 covers 9 bases. With 4 bases clipped from V and 7 bases from J, the junction kept 7 bases outside the gene matches. The germline gives CDR1 MGHRA, CDR2 YSYEKL. The CDR3 consists of 14 residues. The CDR3 here is CASSLMDRGTGYTF. As DNA, the CDR3 is TGCGCCAGCAGCCTAATGGACAGGGGCACTGGCTACACCTTC.

The count of this clone is one. The V call is TRBV20-1, the J call TRBJ1-2; no clear D. The CDR3 runs 12 residues. V dropped 3 bases and J dropped 6 bases, with 11 bases sitting between them. Germline V gene data show CDR1 as DFQATT and CDR2 as SNEGSKA (reference sequence). The CDR3: CSASRVRDGYTF. Written as DNA, the CDR3 is TGCAGTGCTAGTCGGGTTCGAGATGGCTACACCTTC.

As DNA, the CDR3 is TGCGCCAGCAGCCATTCGGGGGTCGGGTACTACGAGCAGTACTTC. This gives the protein CASSHSGVGYYEQYF. This chain uses TRBV4-1 with TRBJ2-7, with D tentatively TRBD2 (6 bases). The CDR3 loop spans 15 amino acids. The germline V gene has CDR1 MGHRA and CDR2 YSYEKL. Trimming removed 3 bases from V and 3 bases from J, with 15 bases in between.

This chain links TRBV2 with TRBJ2-2, with 7 bases that match TRBD2. With 4 bases clipped from V and 1 base from J, the junction kept 6 bases outside the gene matches. The germline CDR1 and CDR2 sequences are SNHLY and FYNNEI. The CDR3 contains 16 residues. CDR3 loop: CASSALGGVNTGELFF. CDR3 coding DNA: TGTGCCAGCAGTGCCCTGGGAGGGGTGAACACCGGGGAGCTGTTTTTT.

This chain joins TRBV7-9 and TRBJ1-1; tentative D call: TRBD1 (5 bases). Germline assignment: CDR1 SEHNR and CDR2 FQNEAQ (reference sequence). This CDR3 contains 14 residues. V lost 6 bases, J lost 1 base, and 12 bases lay in between. The CDR3 is CASSSRQTNTEAFF. The DNA for the CDR3 is TGTGCCAGCAGTTCCCGACAGACGAACACTGAAGCTTTCTTT.